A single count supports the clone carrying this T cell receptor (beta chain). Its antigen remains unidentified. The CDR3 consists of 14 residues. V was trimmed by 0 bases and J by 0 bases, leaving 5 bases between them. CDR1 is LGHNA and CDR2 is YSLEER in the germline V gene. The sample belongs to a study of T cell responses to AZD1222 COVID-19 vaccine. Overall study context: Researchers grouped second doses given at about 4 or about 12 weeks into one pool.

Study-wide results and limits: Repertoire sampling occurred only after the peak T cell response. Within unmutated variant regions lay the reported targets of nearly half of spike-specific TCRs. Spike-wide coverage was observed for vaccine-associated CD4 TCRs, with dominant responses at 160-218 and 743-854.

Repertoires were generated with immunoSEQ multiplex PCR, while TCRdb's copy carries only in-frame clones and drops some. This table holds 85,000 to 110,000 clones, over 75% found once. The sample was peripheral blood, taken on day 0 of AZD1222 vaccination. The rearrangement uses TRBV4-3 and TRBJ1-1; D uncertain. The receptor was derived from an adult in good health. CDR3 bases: TGCGCCAGCAGCCAAGATCCCGTGAACACTGAAGCTTTCTTT. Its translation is CASSQDPVNTEAFF.